This T cell receptor (beta chain) was recorded in a study of immunodeficiency (dated by TCRdb to between 2017 and 2020). The study in broad terms: Repertoire analysis was performed to search for VDJ recombination defects and oligoclonality. General study outcomes and caveats: In the entropy comparisons of patients against healthy controls, patients were shown as n=3 (open circles), and an effect of thymic development was suggested only as a possibility. Based on top-100 and total clonotype frequencies, severe oligoclonality showed up in patient CD8+ T cells, whereas patient CD4+ T cells did not show severe oligoclonality. V-J pairing and productive entropy in CD4+ T cells appeared similar in patients and controls.

From its cysteine to its phenylalanine, the CDR3 spans 12 amino acids. The retained sequence is limited to the CDR3, 36 bases, with the frame set at the first base. Via the germline V gene, CDR1 is MNHEY and CDR2 SVGAGI. V and J are truncated by 10 bases and 8 bases respectively, leaving an intervening sequence of 14 bases. Before TCR sequencing, CD3+CD4+ T cells were sorted from fresh PBMCs. Worth noting for this clone: Its cognate antigen has yet to be identified. Per-base quality was not reported, and no clone a single base away is much larger than it.

After extraction using the QIAamp DNA Blood Mini Kit, genomic DNA was sent off for immunoSEQ repertoire analysis. Multiplex PCR was used to amplify CDR3 regions from a standard amount of genomic DNA template. An Illumina platform was used to sequence the PCR products. The original pipeline was this. Alignment of sequences was done against a reference, and the V, D and J gene definitions came from IMGT. To get rid of PCR and sequencing errors, closely related sequences were merged using a nearest-neighbor clustering algorithm. V, D and J usage in productive unique and total sequences was analyzed using ImmunoSEQ Analyzer tools and R version 3.6.1. TCRdb took this table from immuneACCESS and kept in-frame rearrangements with V and J called. Such tables lack part of the clones; where checked against another copy, unresolved V genes explain under half of the gap, and the rest is unexplained. The V and J calls and the clone size are those of that table, but D and trimming were determined from the DNA. This sample is represented by about 3,600 clones; approximately 90% of them were singletons. 3.5% to 4.5% of the sample is taken by the ten largest.

Sample: CD4+ T cells from blood. The V and J segments used are TRBV6-5 and TRBJ1-4; matching of 5 bases hints at TRBD1 as the D gene. This receptor was obtained from a human donor in good health. The CDR3 corresponds to CATRRGGEKLFF. The DNA sequence is as follows: TGTGCCACCCGTCGGGGGGGGGAAAAACTGTTTTTT.